A selection of T cell receptor beta chains follows, all from one sample in a study of cytomegalovirus exposure and HLA in healthy donors. The protocol was immunoSEQ multiplex PCR, while the TCRdb copy is restricted to in-frame clones and leaves out a portion. The sample contains about 130,000 clones, 80% of which appear only once. The sample taken for sequencing was PBMCs. These receptor sequences come from a male donor in good health and CMV-seronegative. Both conserved end residues are part of each CDR3. The D gene is left open where the match is weak. Size values are once, few and many counts, or a class for expanded clones, and some rows have none.

V gene	clone size	D gene	J gene	CDR3 DNA	CDR3 protein
TRBV14	.	.	TRBJ2-5	TGTGCCAGCAGCCTACAGGTCGCTTCTGGGGAGACCCAGTACTTC	CASSLQVASGETQYF
TRBV7-9	.	.	TRBJ2-4	TGTGCCAGCAGCTTAGCGGCAGGGATAGCCAAAAACATTCAGTACTTC	CASSLAAGIAKNIQYF
TRBV5-6	.	TRBD1	TRBJ1-4	TGTGCCAGCAGCTCCCCGGGACAGGGGGCGGCTAATGAAAAATTGTTTTTT	CASSSPGQGAANEKLFF
TRBV11-3	.	.	TRBJ2-7	TGTGCCAGCAGCCGCGGACGGGGTCGAAGCTACGAGCAGTACTTC	CASSRGRGRSYEQYF
TRBV5-1	.	.	TRBJ2-7	TGCGCCAGCAGCTTGGCAGGGGATAAAGTCGACGAGCAGTACTTC	CASSLAGDKVDEQYF
TRBV30	.	.	TRBJ1-5	TGTGCCTGGAGTAACTCGGACAATATAAATCAGCCCCAGCATTTT	CAWSNSDNINQPQHF
TRBV7-9	.	.	TRBJ2-1	TGTTCCAGCAGCTTAGGATTGCGGTCCAGCTCCTACAATGAGCAGTTCTTC	CSSSLGLRSSSYNEQFF
TRBV6-4	.	.	TRBJ2-3	TGTGCCAGCAGCGGCGGGGCGGCAGATACGCAGTATTTT	CASSGGAADTQYF
TRBV9	.	TRBD1	TRBJ1-2	TGTGCCAGCAGCGGACGTAGAGGGAAGGACAGGGTGGACTATGGCTACACCTTC	CASSGRRGKDRVDYGYTF
TRBV11-2	.	.	TRBJ2-2	TGTGCCAGCAGCTATAGAACCGGGGAGCTGTTTTTT	CASSYRTGELFF
TRBV2	.	.	TRBJ1-2	TGTGCCAGCAGCCAAAATCCAACAGGGTTCAATGGCTACACCTTC	CASSQNPTGFNGYTF
TRBV6-5	.	TRBD1	TRBJ1-3	TGTGCCAGCAGTTACTTTCAGGGGGCGGCTGGAAACACCATATATTTT	CASSYFQGAAGNTIYF
TRBV7-8	.	.	TRBJ1-2	TGTGCCAGCAGCCCCGAGGGCTACACCAACTATGGCTACACCTTC	CASSPEGYTNYGYTF
TRBV9	.	TRBD1	TRBJ1-2	TGTGCCAGCAGCAGACCGGACAGGCTTAACTATGGCTACACCTTC	CASSRPDRLNYGYTF
TRBV30	.	.	TRBJ1-2	TGTGCCTGGAGCAGCCTAGCTAACTATGGCTACACCTTC	CAWSSLANYGYTF
TRBV27	.	.	TRBJ2-3	TGTGCCAGCACGTATTATGGGAGTATAACAGATACGCAGTATTTT	CASTYYGSITDTQYF
TRBV30	few	.	TRBJ1-1	TGTGCCTGGAGGCGGAACACTGAAGCTTTCTTT	CAWRRNTEAFF
TRBV19	.	TRBD1	TRBJ1-2	TGTGCCAGTAGTGTTGGACAGGGGCTTAACTATGGCTACACCTTC	CASSVGQGLNYGYTF
TRBV25-1	.	TRBD2	TRBJ2-2	TGTGCCAGCAGTGGTTTAGCGGGGGGGCGCACCGGGGAGCTGTTTTTT	CASSGLAGGRTGELFF
TRBV29-1	.	TRBD2	TRBJ2-5	TGCAGCGTTGGTCAGACTAGCGCCAAAGAGACCCAGTACTTC	CSVGQTSAKETQYF
TRBV27	.	.	TRBJ2-2	TGTGCCAGCAGCCTAACTAGGGTTGGCGGTACCGGGGAGCTGTTTTTT	CASSLTRVGGTGELFF
TRBV11-2	.	TRBD2	TRBJ2-5	TGTGCCAGCAGCGGACTAGAAGAGACCCAGTACTTC	CASSGLEETQYF
TRBV25-1	.	TRBD2	TRBJ2-1	TGTGCCAGCAGTGACCTCCCCCGTGGCGGGGGAAACTACAATGAGCAGTTCTTC	CASSDLPRGGGNYNEQFF
TRBV18	few	TRBD2	TRBJ2-1	TGTGCCAGCTCACCAGGCCTAGCGGGAGACGGTGAGCAGTTCTTC	CASSPGLAGDGEQFF
TRBV11-3	.	TRBD1	TRBJ2-2	TGTGCCAGCAGCCAAGGACAGGCGAACACCGGGGAGCTGTTTTTT	CASSQGQANTGELFF
TRBV5-1	.	TRBD1	TRBJ1-2	TGCGCCAGCAGCGTTGGACAGGGGAAGGATGGCTACACCTTC	CASSVGQGKDGYTF
TRBV7-2	once	.	TRBJ2-1	TGTGCCAGCAGCTCGCAGGGGAGCTCCTACAATGAGCAGTTCTTC	CASSSQGSSYNEQFF
TRBV2	.	TRBD2	TRBJ2-1	TGTGCCAGCAGTGACGCGGGACTACACAATGAGCAGTTCTTC	CASSDAGLHNEQFF
TRBV30	.	TRBD2	TRBJ2-7	TGTGCCTGGACCAGCACCGCCAGCGGGAGGATCAGCCACGAGCAGTACTTC	CAWTSTASGRISHEQYF
TRBV7-2	.	.	TRBJ1-5	TGTGCCAGCAGCTTACAGGGAATCGGCAATCAGCCCCAGCATTTT	CASSLQGIGNQPQHF
TRBV7-2	.	TRBD1	TRBJ2-3	TGTGCCAGCAGCACCCGACAGGGATTCACAGATACGCAGTATTTT	CASSTRQGFTDTQYF
TRBV4-2	.	TRBD1	TRBJ1-2	TGTGCCAGCAGCCAAGAAGGGACAGGGGAAAATGGCTACACCTTC	CASSQEGTGENGYTF
TRBV10-3	.	.	TRBJ1-4	TGTGCCATCAGCCGGGAGTGGGCCCAGGAAAAACTGTTTTTT	CAISREWAQEKLFF
TRBV7-9	.	TRBD1	TRBJ2-7	TGTGCCACCGGGACAGGCGCCGCCTACGAGCAGTACTTC	CATGTGAAYEQYF
TRBV30	.	TRBD2	TRBJ2-3	TGTGCCTGGACTAGCGGGATTAGCACAGATACGCAGTATTTT	CAWTSGISTDTQYF
TRBV13	.	TRBD1	TRBJ2-1	TGTGCCAGCAGCTCACAGGGGAATGAGCAGTTCTTC	CASSSQGNEQFF